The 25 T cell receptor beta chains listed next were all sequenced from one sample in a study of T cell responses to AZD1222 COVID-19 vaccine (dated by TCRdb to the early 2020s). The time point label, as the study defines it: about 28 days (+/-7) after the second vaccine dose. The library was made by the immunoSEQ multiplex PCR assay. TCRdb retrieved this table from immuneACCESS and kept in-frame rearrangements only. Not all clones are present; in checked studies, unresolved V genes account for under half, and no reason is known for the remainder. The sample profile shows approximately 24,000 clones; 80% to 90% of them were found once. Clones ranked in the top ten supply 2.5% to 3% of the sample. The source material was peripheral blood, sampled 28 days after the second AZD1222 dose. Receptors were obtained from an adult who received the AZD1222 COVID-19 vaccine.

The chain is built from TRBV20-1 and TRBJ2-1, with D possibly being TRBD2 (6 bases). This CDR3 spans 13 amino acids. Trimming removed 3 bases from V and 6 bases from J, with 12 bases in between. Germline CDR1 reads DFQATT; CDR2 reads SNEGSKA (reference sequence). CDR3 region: CSASTGGSNEQFF. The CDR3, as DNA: TGCAGTGCTAGTACAGGAGGGTCCAATGAGCAGTTCTTC.

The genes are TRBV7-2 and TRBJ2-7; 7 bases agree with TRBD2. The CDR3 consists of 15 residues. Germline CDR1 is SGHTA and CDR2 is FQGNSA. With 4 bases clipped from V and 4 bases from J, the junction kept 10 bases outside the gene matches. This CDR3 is CASSYQSGAVYEQYF. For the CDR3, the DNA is TGTGCCAGCAGCTACCAGAGCGGGGCGGTATACGAGCAGTACTTC.

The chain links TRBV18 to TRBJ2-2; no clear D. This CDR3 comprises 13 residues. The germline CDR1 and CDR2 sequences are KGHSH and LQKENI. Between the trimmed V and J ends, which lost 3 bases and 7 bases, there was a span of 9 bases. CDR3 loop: CASSPSPLGELFF. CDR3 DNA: TGTGCCAGCTCACCGTCCCCTCTCGGGGAGCTGTTTTTT. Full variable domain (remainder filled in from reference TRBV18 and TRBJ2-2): NAGVMQNPRHLVRRRGQEARLRCSPMKGHSHVYWYRQLPEEGLKFMVYLQKENIIDESGMPKERFSAEFPKEGPSILRIQQVVRGDSAAYFCASSPSPLGELFFGEGSRLTVL.

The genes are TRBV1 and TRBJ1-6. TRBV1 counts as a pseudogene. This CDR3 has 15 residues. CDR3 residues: CTSSRGGSNNSPLHF. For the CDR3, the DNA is TGCACCAGCAGCCGGGGAGGGAGCAATAATTCACCCCTCCACTTT.

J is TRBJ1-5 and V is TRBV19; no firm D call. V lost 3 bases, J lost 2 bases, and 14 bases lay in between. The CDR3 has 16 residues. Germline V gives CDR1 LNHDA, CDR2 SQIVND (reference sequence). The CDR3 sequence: CASSIFSGFGNQPQHF. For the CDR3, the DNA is TGTGCCAGTAGTATTTTTTCCGGGTTTGGCAATCAGCCCCAGCATTTT.

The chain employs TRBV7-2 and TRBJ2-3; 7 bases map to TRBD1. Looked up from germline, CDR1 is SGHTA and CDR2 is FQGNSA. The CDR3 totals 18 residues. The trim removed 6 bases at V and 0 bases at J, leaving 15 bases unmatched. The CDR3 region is CASRETGASLLSTDTQYF. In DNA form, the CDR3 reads TGTGCCAGCAGAGAAACAGGGGCGTCACTACTGAGCACAGATACGCAGTATTTT.

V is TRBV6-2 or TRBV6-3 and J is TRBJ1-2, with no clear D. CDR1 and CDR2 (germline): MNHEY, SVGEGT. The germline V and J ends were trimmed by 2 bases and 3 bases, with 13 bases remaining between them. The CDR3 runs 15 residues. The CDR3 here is CASSYGQSIYYGYTF. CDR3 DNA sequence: TGTGCCAGCAGTTACGGGCAGAGCATCTACTATGGCTACACCTTC.

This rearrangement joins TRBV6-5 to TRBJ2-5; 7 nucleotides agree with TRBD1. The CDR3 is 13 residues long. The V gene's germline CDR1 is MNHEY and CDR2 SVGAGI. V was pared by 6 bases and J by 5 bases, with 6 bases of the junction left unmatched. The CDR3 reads CASRMRGQETQYF. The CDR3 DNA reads TGTGCCAGCAGAATGAGGGGGCAGGAGACCCAGTACTTC.

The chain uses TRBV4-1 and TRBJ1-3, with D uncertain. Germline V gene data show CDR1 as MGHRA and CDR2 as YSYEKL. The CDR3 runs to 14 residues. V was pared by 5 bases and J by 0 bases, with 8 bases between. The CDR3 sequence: CASSASSSGNTIYF. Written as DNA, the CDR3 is TGCGCCAGCAGCGCATCGAGCTCTGGAAACACCATATATTTT.

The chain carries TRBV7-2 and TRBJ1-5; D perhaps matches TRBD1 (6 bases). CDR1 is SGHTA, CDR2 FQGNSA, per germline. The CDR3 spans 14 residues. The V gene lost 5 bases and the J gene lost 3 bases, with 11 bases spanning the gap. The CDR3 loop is CASSAQGPNQPQHF. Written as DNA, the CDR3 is TGTGCCAGCAGCGCACAGGGCCCCAATCAGCCCCAGCATTTT.

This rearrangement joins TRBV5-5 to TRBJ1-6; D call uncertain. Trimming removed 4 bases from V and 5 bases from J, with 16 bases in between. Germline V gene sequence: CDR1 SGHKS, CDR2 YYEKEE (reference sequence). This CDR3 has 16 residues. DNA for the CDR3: TGTGCCAGCAGCCCCGGTTCGGGGATTGATAATTCACCCCTCCACTTT. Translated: CASSPGSGIDNSPLHF.

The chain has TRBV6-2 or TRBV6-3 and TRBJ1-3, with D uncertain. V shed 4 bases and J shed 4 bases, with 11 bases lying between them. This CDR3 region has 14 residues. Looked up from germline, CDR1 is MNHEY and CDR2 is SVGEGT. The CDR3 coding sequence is TGTGCCAGCAGTTCCGGGTCGACGGGAAACACCATATATTTT. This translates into CASSSGSTGNTIYF.

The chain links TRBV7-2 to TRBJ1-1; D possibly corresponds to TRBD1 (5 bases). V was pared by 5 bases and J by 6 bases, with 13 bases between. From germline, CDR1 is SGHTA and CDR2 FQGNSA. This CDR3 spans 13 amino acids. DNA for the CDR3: TGTGCCAGCAGCAATACCAGGGACGCTGAAGCTTTCTTT. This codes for CASSNTRDAEAFF.

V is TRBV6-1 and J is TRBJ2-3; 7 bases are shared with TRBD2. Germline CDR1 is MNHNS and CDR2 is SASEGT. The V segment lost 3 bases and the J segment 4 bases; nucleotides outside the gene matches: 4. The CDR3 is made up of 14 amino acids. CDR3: CASSDGRVADTQYF. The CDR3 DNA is TGTGCCAGCAGTGATGGGAGGGTGGCAGATACGCAGTATTTT.

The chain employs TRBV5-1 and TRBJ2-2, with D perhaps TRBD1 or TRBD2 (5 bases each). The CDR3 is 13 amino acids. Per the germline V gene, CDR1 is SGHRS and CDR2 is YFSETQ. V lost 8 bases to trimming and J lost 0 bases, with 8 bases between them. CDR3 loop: CASGTTNTGELFF. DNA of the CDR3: TGCGCCAGTGGGACGACGAACACCGGGGAGCTGTTTTTT.

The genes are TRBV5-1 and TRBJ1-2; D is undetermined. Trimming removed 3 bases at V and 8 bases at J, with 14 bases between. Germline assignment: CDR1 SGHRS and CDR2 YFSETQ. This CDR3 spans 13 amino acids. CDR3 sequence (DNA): TGCGCCAGCAGCTCCGAGATCGGTGGGGGCTACACCTTC. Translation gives CASSSEIGGGYTF. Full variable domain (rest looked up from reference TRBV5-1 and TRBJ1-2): KAGVTQTPRYLIKTRGQQVTLSCSPISGHRSVSWYQQTPGQGLQFLFEYFSETQRNKGNFPGRFSGRQFSNSRSEMNVSTLELGDSALYLCASSSEIGGGYTFGSGTRLTVV.

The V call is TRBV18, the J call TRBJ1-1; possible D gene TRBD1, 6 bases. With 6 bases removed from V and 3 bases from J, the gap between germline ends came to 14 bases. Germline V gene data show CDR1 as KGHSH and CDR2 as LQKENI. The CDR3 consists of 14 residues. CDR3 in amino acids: CASSSGGGDTEAFF. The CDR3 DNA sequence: TGTGCCAGCTCCTCCGGGGGCGGTGACACTGAAGCTTTCTTT.

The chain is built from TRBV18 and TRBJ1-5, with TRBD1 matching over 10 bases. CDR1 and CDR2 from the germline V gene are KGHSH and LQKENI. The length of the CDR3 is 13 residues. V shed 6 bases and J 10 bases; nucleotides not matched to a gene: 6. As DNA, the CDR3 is TGTGCCAGCTCCCTGGGACAGGGGAAACCCCAGCATTTT. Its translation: CASSLGQGKPQHF. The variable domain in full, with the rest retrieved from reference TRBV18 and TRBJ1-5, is NAGVMQNPRHLVRRRGQEARLRCSPMKGHSHVYWYRQLPEEGLKFMVYLQKENIIDESGMPKERFSAEFPKEGPSILRIQQVVRGDSAAYFCASSLGQGKPQHFGDGTRLSIL.

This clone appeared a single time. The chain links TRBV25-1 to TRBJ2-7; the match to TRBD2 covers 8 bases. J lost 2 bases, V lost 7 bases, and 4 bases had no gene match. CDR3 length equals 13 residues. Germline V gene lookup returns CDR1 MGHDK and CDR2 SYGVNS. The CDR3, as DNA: TGTGCCAGCATCGGGGGGGTCCCCTACGAGCAGTACTTC. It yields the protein CASIGGVPYEQYF.

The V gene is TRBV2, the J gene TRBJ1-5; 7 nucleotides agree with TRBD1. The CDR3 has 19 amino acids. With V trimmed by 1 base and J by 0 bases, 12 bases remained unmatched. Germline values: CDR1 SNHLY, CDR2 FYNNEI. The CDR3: CASSEEWWDSNYSNQPQHF. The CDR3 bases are TGTGCCAGCAGTGAAGAGTGGTGGGACAGTAATTATAGCAATCAGCCCCAGCATTTT. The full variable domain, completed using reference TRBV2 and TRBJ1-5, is EPEVTQTPSHQVTQMGQEVILRCVPISNHLYFYWYRQILGQKVEFLVSFYNNEISEKSEIFDDQFSVERPDGSNFTLKIRSTKLEDSAMYFCASSEEWWDSNYSNQPQHFGDGTRLSIL.

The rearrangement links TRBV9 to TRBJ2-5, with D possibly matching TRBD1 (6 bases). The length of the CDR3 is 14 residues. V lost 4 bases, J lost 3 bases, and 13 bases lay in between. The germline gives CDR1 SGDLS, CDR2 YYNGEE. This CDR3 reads CASSLEGGKETQYF. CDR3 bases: TGTGCCAGCAGCCTTGAAGGGGGTAAAGAGACCCAGTACTTC.

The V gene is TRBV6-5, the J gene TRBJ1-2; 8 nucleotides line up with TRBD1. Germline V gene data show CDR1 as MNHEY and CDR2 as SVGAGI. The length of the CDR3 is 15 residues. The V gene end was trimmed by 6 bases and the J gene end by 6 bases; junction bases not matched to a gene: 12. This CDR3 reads CASSTTGTGINGYTF. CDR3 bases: TGTGCCAGCAGCACTACCGGGACAGGAATTAATGGCTACACCTTC.

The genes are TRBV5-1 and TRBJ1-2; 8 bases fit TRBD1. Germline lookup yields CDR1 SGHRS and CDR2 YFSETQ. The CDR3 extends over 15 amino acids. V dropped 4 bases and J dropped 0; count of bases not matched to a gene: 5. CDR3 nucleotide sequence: TGCGCCAGCAGCGTGACAGGGGCGCCTAACTATGGCTACACCTTC. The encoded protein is CASSVTGAPNYGYTF.

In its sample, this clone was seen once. The CDR3 reads CASSFGNNYGYTF. The CDR3 DNA reads as TGTGCCAGCAGTTTCGGCAATAACTATGGCTACACCTTC. The chain recombines TRBV6-5 with TRBJ1-2; D not resolved. Germline V gives CDR1 MNHEY, CDR2 SVGAGI. V shed 4 bases and J shed 1 base, with 7 bases lying between them. This CDR3 is 13 amino acids long.

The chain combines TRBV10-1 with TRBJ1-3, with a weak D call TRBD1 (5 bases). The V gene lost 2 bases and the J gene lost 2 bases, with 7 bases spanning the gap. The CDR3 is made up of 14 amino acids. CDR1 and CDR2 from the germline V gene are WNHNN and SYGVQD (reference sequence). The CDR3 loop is CASSEKTAGNTIYF. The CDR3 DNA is TGCGCCAGCAGTGAGAAGACAGCTGGAAACACCATATATTTT.